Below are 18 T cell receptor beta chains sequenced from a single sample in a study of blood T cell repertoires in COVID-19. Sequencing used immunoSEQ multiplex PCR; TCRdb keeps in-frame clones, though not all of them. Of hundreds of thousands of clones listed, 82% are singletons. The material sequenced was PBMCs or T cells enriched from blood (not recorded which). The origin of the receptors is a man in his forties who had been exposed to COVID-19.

The CDR3 loop is CASSPAAGEQYF. In nucleotides, the CDR3 is TGTGCCAGCAGCCCAGCGGCGGGCGAGCAGTACTTC. This chain uses TRBV7-9 with TRBJ2-7, with D possibly TRBD2 on 5 matching bases. Germline V gene lookup returns CDR1 SEHNR and CDR2 FQNEAQ (reference sequence). V shed 5 bases and J shed 6 bases, with 11 bases lying between them. This CDR3 has 12 residues. Variable domain in full (rest from reference TRBV7-9 and TRBJ2-7): DTGVSQNPRHKITKRGQNVTFRCDPISEHNRLYWYRQTLGQGPEFLTYFQNEAQLEKSRLLSDRFSAERPKGSFSTLEIQRTEQGDSAMYLCASSPAAGEQYFGPGTRLTVT.

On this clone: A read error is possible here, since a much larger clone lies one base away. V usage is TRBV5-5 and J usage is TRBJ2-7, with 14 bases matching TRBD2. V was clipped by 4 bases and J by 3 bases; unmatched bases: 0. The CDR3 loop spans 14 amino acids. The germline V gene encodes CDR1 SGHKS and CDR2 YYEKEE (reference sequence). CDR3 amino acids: CASSGTSGSYEQYF. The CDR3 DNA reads TGTGCCAGCAGCGGGACTAGCGGGAGCTACGAGCAGTACTTC.

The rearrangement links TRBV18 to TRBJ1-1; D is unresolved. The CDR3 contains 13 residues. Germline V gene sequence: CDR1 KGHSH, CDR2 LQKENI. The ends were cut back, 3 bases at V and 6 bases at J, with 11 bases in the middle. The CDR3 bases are TGTGCCAGCTCACCGATAGAGGAATCTGAAGCTTTCTTT. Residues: CASSPIEESEAFF. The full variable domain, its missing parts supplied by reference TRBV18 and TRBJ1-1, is NAGVMQNPRHLVRRRGQEARLRCSPMKGHSHVYWYRQLPEEGLKFMVYLQKENIIDESGMPKERFSAEFPKEGPSILRIQQVVRGDSAAYFCASSPIEESEAFFGQGTRLTVV.

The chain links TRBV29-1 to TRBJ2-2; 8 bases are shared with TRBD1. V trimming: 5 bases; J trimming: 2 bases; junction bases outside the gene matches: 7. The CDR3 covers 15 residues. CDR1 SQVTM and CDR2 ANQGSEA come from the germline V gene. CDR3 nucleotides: TGCAGCGTTCCTCGGACAGGGACAAACACCGGGGAGCTGTTTTTT. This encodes CSVPRTGTNTGELFF.

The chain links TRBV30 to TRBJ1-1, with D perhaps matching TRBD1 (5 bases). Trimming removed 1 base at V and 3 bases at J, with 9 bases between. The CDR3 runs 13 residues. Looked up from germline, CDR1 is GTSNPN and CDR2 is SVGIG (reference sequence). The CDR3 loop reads CAWSEGWDTEAFF. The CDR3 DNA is TGTGCCTGGAGTGAGGGGTGGGACACTGAAGCTTTCTTT.

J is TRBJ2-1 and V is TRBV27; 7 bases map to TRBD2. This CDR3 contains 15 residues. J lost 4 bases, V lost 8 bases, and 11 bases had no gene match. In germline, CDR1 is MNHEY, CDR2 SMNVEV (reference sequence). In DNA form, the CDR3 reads TGTGCCAGCGGCTCCGGGACTAAACCTTACAATGAGCAGTTCTTC. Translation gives CASGSGTKPYNEQFF.

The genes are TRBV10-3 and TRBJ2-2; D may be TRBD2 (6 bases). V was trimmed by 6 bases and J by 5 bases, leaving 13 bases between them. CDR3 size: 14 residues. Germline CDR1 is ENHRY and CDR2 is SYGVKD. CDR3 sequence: CAIRNGTGTGELFF. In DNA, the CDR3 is TGTGCCATCAGAAACGGGACTGGAACCGGGGAGCTGTTTTTT.

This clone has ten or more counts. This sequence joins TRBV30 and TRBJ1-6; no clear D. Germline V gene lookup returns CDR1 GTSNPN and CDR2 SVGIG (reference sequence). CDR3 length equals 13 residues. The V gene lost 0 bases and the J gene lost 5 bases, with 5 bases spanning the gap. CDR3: CAWSVQNNSPLHF. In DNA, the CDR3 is TGTGCCTGGAGTGTCCAGAATAATTCACCCCTCCACTTT. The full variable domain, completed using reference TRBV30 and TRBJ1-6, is SQTIHQWPATLVQPVGSPLSLECTVEGTSNPNLYWYRQAAGRGLQLLFYSVGIGQISSEVPQNLSASRPQDRQFILSSKKLLLSDSGFYLCAWSVQNNSPLHFGNGTRLTVT.

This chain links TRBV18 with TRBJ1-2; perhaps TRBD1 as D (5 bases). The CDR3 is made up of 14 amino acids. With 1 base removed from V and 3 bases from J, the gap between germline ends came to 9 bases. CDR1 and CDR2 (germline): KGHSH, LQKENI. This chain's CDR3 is CASSPRGSYYGYTF. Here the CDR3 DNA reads TGTGCCAGCTCACCACGGGGCAGCTACTATGGCTACACCTTC.

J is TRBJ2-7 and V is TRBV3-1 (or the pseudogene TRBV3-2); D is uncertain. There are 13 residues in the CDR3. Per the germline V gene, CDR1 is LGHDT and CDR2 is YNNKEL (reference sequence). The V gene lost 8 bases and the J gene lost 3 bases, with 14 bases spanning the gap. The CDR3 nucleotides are TGTGCCAGCGAACCTAGAGACGGCTACGAGCAGTACTTC. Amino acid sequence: CASEPRDGYEQYF.

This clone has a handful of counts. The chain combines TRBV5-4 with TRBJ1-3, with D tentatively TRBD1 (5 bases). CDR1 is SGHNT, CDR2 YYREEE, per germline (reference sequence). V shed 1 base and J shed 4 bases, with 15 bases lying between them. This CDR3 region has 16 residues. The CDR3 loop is CASSLWGPQAGNTIYF. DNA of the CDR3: TGTGCCAGCAGCTTGTGGGGCCCCCAAGCCGGAAACACCATATATTTT. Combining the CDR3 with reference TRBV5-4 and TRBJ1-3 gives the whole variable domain ETGVTQSPTHLIKTRGQQVTLRCSSQSGHNTVSWYQQALGQGPQFIFQYYREEENGRGNFPPRFSGLQFPNYSSELNVNALELDDSALYLCASSLWGPQAGNTIYFGEGSWLTVV.

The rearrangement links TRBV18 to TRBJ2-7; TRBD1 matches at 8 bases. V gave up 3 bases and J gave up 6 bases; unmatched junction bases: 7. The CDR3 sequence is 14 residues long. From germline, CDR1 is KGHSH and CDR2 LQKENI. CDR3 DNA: TGTGCCAGCTCACCGCAGGGGGCTAAAGTCGAGCAGTACTTC. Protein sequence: CASSPQGAKVEQYF.

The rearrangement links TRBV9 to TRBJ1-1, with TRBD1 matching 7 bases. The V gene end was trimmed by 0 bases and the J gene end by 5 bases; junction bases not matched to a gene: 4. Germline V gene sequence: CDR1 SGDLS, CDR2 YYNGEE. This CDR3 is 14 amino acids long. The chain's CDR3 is CASSVVQGLTEAFF. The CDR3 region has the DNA TGTGCCAGCAGCGTAGTACAGGGGCTGACTGAAGCTTTCTTT. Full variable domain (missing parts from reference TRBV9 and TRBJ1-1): DSGVTQTPKHLITATGQRVTLRCSPRSGDLSVYWYQQSLDQGLQFLIQYYNGEERAKGNILERFSAQQFPDLHSELNLSSLELGDSALYFCASSVVQGLTEAFFGQGTRLTVV.

CDR3 loop: CATRGRAAEAFF. The CDR3 DNA reads as TGTGCCACCCGAGGGAGGGCGGCTGAAGCTTTCTTT. The chain links TRBV19 to TRBJ1-1; unclear D gene. V gave up 10 bases and J gave up 6 bases, with 15 bases separating them. Germline CDR1 is LNHDA and CDR2 is SQIVND (reference sequence). The CDR3 length is 12 residues.

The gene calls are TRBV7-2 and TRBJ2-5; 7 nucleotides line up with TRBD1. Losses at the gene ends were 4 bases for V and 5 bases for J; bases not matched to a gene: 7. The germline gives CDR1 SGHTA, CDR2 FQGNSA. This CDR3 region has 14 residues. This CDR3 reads CASSSGQRGETQYF. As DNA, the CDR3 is TGTGCCAGCAGCTCGGGACAGCGCGGGGAGACCCAGTACTTC.

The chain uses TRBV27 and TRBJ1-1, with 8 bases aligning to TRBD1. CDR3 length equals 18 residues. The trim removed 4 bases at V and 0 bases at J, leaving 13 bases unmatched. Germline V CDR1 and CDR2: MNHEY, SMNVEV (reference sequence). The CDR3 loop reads CASSSDRGGGTMNTEAFF. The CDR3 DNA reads TGTGCCAGCAGTTCCGACAGGGGTGGAGGGACCATGAACACTGAAGCTTTCTTT.

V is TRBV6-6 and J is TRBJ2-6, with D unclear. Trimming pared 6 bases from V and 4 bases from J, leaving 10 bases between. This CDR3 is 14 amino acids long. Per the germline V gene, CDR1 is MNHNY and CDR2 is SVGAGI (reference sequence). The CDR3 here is CASSLTLGANVLTF. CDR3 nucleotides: TGTGCCAGCAGCCTTACATTGGGGGCCAACGTCCTGACTTTC.

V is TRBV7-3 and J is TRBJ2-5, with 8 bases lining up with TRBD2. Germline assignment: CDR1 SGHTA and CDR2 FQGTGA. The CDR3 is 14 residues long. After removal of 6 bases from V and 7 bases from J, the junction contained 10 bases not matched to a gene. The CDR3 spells CASRPTSGSTTQYF. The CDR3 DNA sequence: TGTGCCAGCAGGCCCACTAGCGGATCTACGACCCAGTACTTC. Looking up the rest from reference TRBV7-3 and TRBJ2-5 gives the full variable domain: GAGVSQTPSNKVTEKGKYVELRCDPISGHTALYWYRQSLGQGPEFLIYFQGTGAADDSGLPNDRFFAVRPEGSVSTLKIQRTERGDSAVYLCASRPTSGSTTQYFGPGTRLLVL.